This TCR beta chain was captured by sequencing in a study of blood T cells in healthy people across ages. Study context: Template switching caught about one barcoded beta molecule for each two T cells.

For this clonotype: Its antigen is not identified.

This CDR3 is 15 amino acids long. Germline values: CDR1 MDHEN, CDR2 SYDVKM. V was trimmed by 1 base and J by 5 bases, leaving 11 bases between them. Together with a sample-barcoded 5' primer, a J-beta primer mix was included in a second PCR lasting roughly 6 to 12 cycles. Each CDR3 protein gets one entry after TCRdb re-called the 5' RACE reads with MiXCR. The sample holds 1.5 million to 2 million distinct CDR3 sequences; about 30% are singletons and the top ten take about 8%. Study-wide results and caveats: Whereas aged donors had fewer naive CD4+ cells, long-lived donors had more of them and higher diversity.

Sequenced: blood. The chain uses TRBV28 and TRBJ1-4; no clear D gene. The sequence came from a woman younger than 45 in good health. CDR3 DNA sequence: TGTGCCAGCAGTTTATTAGAGATCACAAATGAAAAACTGTTTTTT. Its protein product is CASSLLEITNEKLFF. Looking up the rest from reference TRBV28 and TRBJ1-4 gives the full variable domain: DVKVTQSSRYLVKRTGEKVFLECVQDMDHENMFWYRQDPGLGLRLIYFSYDVKMKEKGDIPEGYSVSREKKERFSLILESASTNQTSMYLCASSLLEITNEKLFFGSGTQLSVL.